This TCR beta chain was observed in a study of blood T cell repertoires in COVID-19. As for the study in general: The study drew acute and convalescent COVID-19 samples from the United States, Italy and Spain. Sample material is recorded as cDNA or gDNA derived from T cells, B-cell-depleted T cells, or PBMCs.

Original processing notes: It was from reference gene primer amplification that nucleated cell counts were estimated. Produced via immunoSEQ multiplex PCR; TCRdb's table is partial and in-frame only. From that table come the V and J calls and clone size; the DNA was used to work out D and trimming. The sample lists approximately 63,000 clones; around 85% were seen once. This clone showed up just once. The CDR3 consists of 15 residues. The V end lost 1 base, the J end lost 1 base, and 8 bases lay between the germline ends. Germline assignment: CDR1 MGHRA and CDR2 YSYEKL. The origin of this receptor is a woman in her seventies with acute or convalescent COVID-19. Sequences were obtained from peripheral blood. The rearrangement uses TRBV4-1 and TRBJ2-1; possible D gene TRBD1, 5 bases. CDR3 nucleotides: TGCGCCAGCAGCCAAGGAGGACAATCCTACAATGAGCAGTTCTTC. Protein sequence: CASSQGGQSYNEQFF.